This entry concerns a single TCR beta chain. This specimen comes from a study of control samples from healthy donors and cancer patients. Sequencing was performed with immunoSEQ multiplex PCR; in TCRdb, only in-frame clones are kept and a portion is missing. The sample lists approximately 160,000 clones; 90% to 95% were seen once. Trimming shortened V by 4 bases and J by 0 bases, and 15 bases separated the two germline ends. CDR3 length: 16 residues. The germline CDR1 and CDR2 sequences are SGHRS and YFSETQ. This chain links TRBV5-1 with TRBJ2-3; D remains ambiguous. This sequence originates from a woman in her thirties in good health. Sequencing was carried out using blood. Here the CDR3 DNA reads TGCGCCAGCAGCCAAGGGTTTAGGGTTAGCACAGATACGCAGTATTTT. Translating it yields CASSQGFRVSTDTQYF.